This T cell receptor (beta chain) was sequenced for a study of beta chain features in type 1 diabetes. Study-wide findings and caveats: People with Type 1 diabetes carried modestly yet significantly shorter TCRB CDR3s in all four CD4+ subsets. Whether HLA type influences TCRB rearrangement remained unresolved here.

A heparinised blood draw that averaged about 100 mL was obtained once from each donor. Based on CD45RO/CCR7/CD25/CD127/CD95/CD27, CD4+ regulatory, stem cell-like memory, naive and central memory cells were sorted. Reverse transcribing all isolated RNA meant expressed TCRB transcripts were sequenced. TCRdb keeps only in-frame clones here, not all; method: immunoSEQ multiplex PCR. The data hold under 350,000 clones, with around 15% observed a single time. V shed 7 bases and J 3 bases; nucleotides not matched to a gene: 9. CDR1 is SEHNR, CDR2 FQNEAQ, per germline (reference sequence). The CDR3 is 15 residues long. Note on this clone: Its antigen remains unidentified.

The chain combines TRBV7-9 with TRBJ2-1; 7 positions agree with TRBD1. The sample was naive CD4+ T cells from blood. The receptor was derived from a man aged 30-40 years with type 1 diabetes. The CDR3 loop reads CASIEPTGLYNEQFF. The CDR3, as DNA: TGTGCCAGCATCGAGCCGACAGGGCTCTACAATGAGCAGTTCTTC.